This TCR beta chain was retrieved from a study of T cell responses to AZD1222 COVID-19 vaccine. Study conclusions and caveats: Samples come after the peak T cell response, not at day 14. Targeting of unmutated variant regions was reportedly seen in nearly half of spike-specific TCRs. Donors were chiefly white British, with a greater number of females, and clonal diversity was perhaps underestimated.

With respect to this clone: Its specificity is unknown.

This CDR3 spans 15 amino acids. Per the germline V gene, CDR1 is SGHTA and CDR2 is FQGNSA. V dropped 3 bases and J dropped 5 bases, with 11 bases sitting between them. Assay used: immunoSEQ multiplex PCR; TCRdb lists only in-frame clones, some missing. The table records some 150,000 clones, more than 70% of them present only once. Sequencing used peripheral blood, obtained on day 0 of MenACWY control vaccination. The V call is TRBV7-2, the J call TRBJ1-6, with D uncertain. This TCR was sampled from an adult in good health. The DNA of the CDR3 is TGTGCCAGCAGCTTCGGTCAGCTAGATAATTCACCCCTCCACTTT. This sequence encodes CASSFGQLDNSPLHF.